The 25 T cell receptor beta chains given below trace back to one sample, sequenced in a study of blood T cell repertoires in COVID-19. Some clones are missing from TCRdb's copy, which holds only in-frame ones; the method was immunoSEQ multiplex PCR. This sample has roughly 250,000 clones, with 70% to 90% found just once. Input material: peripheral blood. The receptors derive from a man aged 35-49 years with acute or convalescent COVID-19.

This clone has a single count. This chain joins TRBV7-2 and TRBJ2-1; 10 bases align to TRBD1. The CDR3 is made up of 15 amino acids. V lost 5 bases to trimming and J lost 10 bases; unmatched junction nucleotides: 11. Per germline, CDR1 SGHTA and CDR2 FQGNSA. CDR3 DNA: TGTGCCAGCAGCGTCCCGACAGGGGGCAATTTGGAGCAGTTCTTC. This sequence encodes CASSVPTGGNLEQFF.

A single count supports this clone. V gene TRBV12-3 or TRBV12-4 combines with J gene TRBJ1-1, with a weak D call TRBD1 (5 bases). This CDR3 spans 12 amino acids. Trimming took 3 bases from V and 11 from J, leaving 13 bases between them. The DNA for the CDR3 is TGTGCCAGCAGTTTGTGGGCAGGGTCGGCTTTCTTT. Translation gives CASSLWAGSAFF.

This chain joins TRBV24-1 and TRBJ2-2; 8 positions agree with TRBD1. J gave up 0 bases and V 3 bases, and 8 bases lay outside the gene matches. The CDR3 contains 18 residues. Germline V gives CDR1 KGHDR, CDR2 SFDVKD. The CDR3 here is CATSDAPGQETNTGELFF. CDR3 DNA: TGTGCCACCAGTGATGCCCCGGGACAGGAGACGAACACCGGGGAGCTGTTTTTT.

This rearrangement joins TRBV7-9 to TRBJ1-2; possibly TRBD1 for D (5 bases). The V gene lost 0 bases and the J gene lost 4 bases, with 12 bases spanning the gap. CDR3 length: 15 residues. Germline V gene sequence: CDR1 SEHNR, CDR2 FQNEAQ (reference sequence). The DNA for the CDR3 is TGTGCCAGCAGCTTAGCAGGGACGGGAGGCTATGGCTACACCTTC. Protein: CASSLAGTGGYGYTF. The entire variable domain, with the rest obtained from reference TRBV7-9 and TRBJ1-2, is as follows: DTGVSQNPRHKITKRGQNVTFRCDPISEHNRLYWYRQTLGQGPEFLTYFQNEAQLEKSRLLSDRFSAERPKGSFSTLEIQRTEQGDSAMYLCASSLAGTGGYGYTFGSGTRLTVV.

This chain connects TRBV11-2 to TRBJ1-4; 9 bases are a match to TRBD1. V was clipped by 5 bases and J by 11 bases; unmatched bases: 15. Germline values: CDR1 SGHAT, CDR2 FQNNGV. This CDR3 is built from 16 residues. CDR3 amino acids: CASSLQGGTGFGKLFF. As DNA, the CDR3 is TGTGCCAGCAGCCTTCAGGGAGGGACAGGGTTTGGGAAACTGTTTTTT.

The chain combines TRBV6-6 with TRBJ2-7; weak D call: TRBD2 (6 bases). CDR1 is MNHNY, CDR2 SVGAGI, per germline (reference sequence). Trimming took off 6 bases at V and 5 bases at J, with 20 bases between the two ends. The CDR3 sequence is 15 residues long. For the CDR3, the DNA is TGTGCCAGCAGGGAGGGCGGACCGGTGAACCACGAGCAGTACTTC. It encodes CASREGGPVNHEQYF.

The rearrangement joins TRBV2 to TRBJ1-6, with TRBD1 matching over 7 bases. The V gene end was trimmed by 4 bases and the J gene end by 7 bases; junction bases not matched to a gene: 4. Germline V gives CDR1 SNHLY, CDR2 FYNNEI. This CDR3 contains 14 residues. The CDR3, as DNA: TGTGCCAGCAGTGGACAGGGAGACAATTCACCCCTCCACTTT. It specifies CASSGQGDNSPLHF.

The table lists this clone with a few counts. The rearrangement uses TRBV11-3 and TRBJ2-2, with TRBD1 as a possible D gene (5 bases). V gave up 5 bases and J gave up 3 bases, with 10 bases separating them. Germline values: CDR1 SGHNT, CDR2 YENEEA. The CDR3 extends over 14 amino acids. The CDR3 region has the DNA TGTGCCAGCAGCCTCAGACAGCACACCGGGGAGCTGTTTTTT. Protein product: CASSLRQHTGELFF.

V usage is TRBV30 and J usage is TRBJ1-5; D is ambiguous. The CDR3 extends over 14 amino acids. Trimming shortened V by 0 bases and J by 3 bases, and 9 bases separated the two germline ends. Germline-derived CDR1 and CDR2 are GTSNPN and SVGIG (reference sequence). The CDR3 sequence is CAWSVSHPNQPQHF. In DNA, the CDR3 is TGTGCCTGGAGTGTAAGCCACCCCAATCAGCCCCAGCATTTT.

V gene TRBV7-2 combines with J gene TRBJ2-2, with 9 bases lining up with TRBD1. V was pared by 1 base and J by 5 bases, with 5 bases of the junction left unmatched. The CDR3 runs to 16 residues. Germline V CDR1 and CDR2: SGHTA, FQGNSA. The CDR3 nucleotides are TGTGCCAGCAGCTTAGTGGGACAGGGTTCTACCGGGGAGCTGTTTTTT. As protein: CASSLVGQGSTGELFF.

Remarks on this clone: A read error may produce the germline difference seen at one junction end. The chain uses TRBV6-5 and TRBJ2-3; 7 nucleotides line up with TRBD1. Germline V lookup: CDR1 MNHEY, CDR2 SVGAGI. The CDR3 spans 11 residues. The CDR3 DNA reads TGTGCCAGCAGTCGGGACAGCCAGGGGGTTTTT. Residues: CASSRDSQGVF.

The V and J genes are TRBV4-1 and TRBJ2-5, with unresolved D. V lost 0 bases and J 7 bases, leaving 12 bases between the germline ends. Germline CDR1 reads MGHRA; CDR2 reads YSYEKL. This CDR3 comprises 14 residues. CDR3 sequence: CASSQETASGTQYF. The DNA for the CDR3 is TGCGCCAGCAGCCAAGAAACGGCCTCGGGGACCCAGTACTTC.

The chain joins TRBV5-4 to TRBJ2-3, with 7 bases fitting TRBD2. In germline, CDR1 is SGHNT, CDR2 YYREEE (reference sequence). The CDR3 spans 15 residues. After removal of 4 bases from V and 1 base from J, the junction contained 6 bases not matched to a gene. This chain's CDR3 is CASSRDYIRTDTQYF. The CDR3 DNA reads TGTGCCAGCAGCCGGGACTATATACGCACAGATACGCAGTATTTT.

This sequence joins TRBV6-5 and TRBJ2-5; tentatively, D is TRBD1 (6 bases). Trimming removed 0 bases at V and 3 bases at J, with 11 bases between. The CDR3 is made up of 15 amino acids. CDR1 and CDR2 from the germline V gene are MNHEY and SVGAGI. CDR3 amino acids: CASSYSSNREETQYF. The CDR3, as DNA: TGTGCCAGCAGTTACTCGAGTAACAGGGAAGAGACCCAGTACTTC.

V is TRBV6-5 and J is TRBJ2-7, with TRBD2 identical over 8 bases. This CDR3 has 13 amino acids. The germline gives CDR1 MNHEY, CDR2 SVGAGI. V shed 6 bases, J shed 3 bases, and the junction held 4 bases outside the gene matches. The CDR3 DNA reads as TGTGCCAGCAGCCGGACTAGCAGCTACGAGCAGTACTTC. The encoded protein is CASSRTSSYEQYF.

The genes are TRBV7-2 and TRBJ2-1, with 9 bases that match TRBD1. J lost 7 bases, V lost 4 bases, and 11 bases had no gene match. The CDR3 is 16 amino acids. Germline-derived CDR1 and CDR2 are SGHTA and FQGNSA. CDR3 region: CASSSRRDRARNEQFF. Here the CDR3 DNA reads TGTGCCAGCAGCTCGCGCCGGGACAGGGCGAGGAATGAGCAGTTCTTC.

The chain joins TRBV14 to TRBJ2-2; 9 nucleotides align to TRBD2. The V gene end was trimmed by 7 bases and the J gene end by 2 bases; junction bases not matched to a gene: 5. Germline V lookup: CDR1 SGHDN, CDR2 FVKESK. The CDR3 sequence is 15 residues long. The CDR3 loop is CASTRAGGNTGELFF. The CDR3 bases are TGTGCCAGCACAAGAGCGGGGGGCAACACCGGGGAGCTGTTTTTT.

V usage is TRBV4-3 and J usage is TRBJ2-1; D gene uncertain. Trimming cost V 8 bases and J 11 bases, with 19 bases left between them. Germline V gene lookup returns CDR1 LGHNA and CDR2 YSLEER. The CDR3 is 13 amino acids. The CDR3 DNA sequence: TGCGCCAGCCCAGAGGCCTACCCGAACAAGCAGTTCTTC. Translation gives CASPEAYPNKQFF.

The CDR3 is CASSFQTEAFF. CDR3 DNA: TGTGCCAGCAGCTTCCAAACTGAAGCTTTCTTT. This sequence joins TRBV5-8 and TRBJ1-1; no clear D. With 2 bases removed from V and 5 bases from J, the gap between germline ends came to 4 bases. The CDR3 is made up of 11 amino acids. Germline values: CDR1 SGHTS, CDR2 YDEGEE.

V and J are TRBV19 and TRBJ2-2, with D perhaps matching TRBD2 (6 bases). V was shortened by 6 bases and J by 7 bases, with 21 bases between the two germline ends. CDR1 and CDR2 from the germline V gene are LNHDA and SQIVND (reference sequence). This CDR3 has 16 residues. The CDR3 loop is CASSQAGPSFDGELFF. In DNA, the CDR3 is TGTGCCAGTAGCCAGGCGGGGCCGAGCTTCGACGGGGAGCTGTTTTTT.

The CDR3 sequence is CATSRADSYYNTIYF. CDR3 bases: TGTGCCACCAGCAGAGCGGACAGCTATTATAACACCATATATTTT. This rearrangement joins TRBV15 to TRBJ1-3; D is perhaps TRBD1 (6 bases). V was clipped by 1 base and J by 7 bases, with 14 bases between them. Germline CDR1 is LNHNV and CDR2 is YYDKDF (reference sequence). CDR3 length equals 15 residues.

The genes are TRBV19 and TRBJ1-2, with a possible D match to TRBD1 (6 bases). V lost 5 bases and J lost 2, with 15 bases in between. The CDR3 covers 15 residues. Germline lookup yields CDR1 LNHDA and CDR2 SQIVND (reference sequence). In DNA form, the CDR3 reads TGTGCCAGTAGTTATCCCCGGGACACAAACTATGGCTACACCTTC. Translating gives CASSYPRDTNYGYTF.

This clone was observed a single time. This chain joins TRBV2 and TRBJ1-1; no definite D call. Germline V gene lookup returns CDR1 SNHLY and CDR2 FYNNEI. The CDR3 has 14 residues. The V end was cut by 5 bases, the J end by 1 base, with 11 bases between. CDR3 sequence (DNA): TGTGCCAGCAGTCTTACCAACAGGAACACTGAAGCTTTCTTT. Residues: CASSLTNRNTEAFF.

The chain recombines TRBV3-1 (or the pseudogene TRBV3-2) with TRBJ1-6; unclear D gene. Trimming took off 0 bases at V and 10 bases at J, with 4 bases between the two ends. This CDR3 comprises 12 residues. The germline CDR1 and CDR2 sequences are LGHDT and YNNKEL (reference sequence). The CDR3 DNA sequence: TGTGCCAGCAGCCAAGATCCATCACCCCTCCACTTT. It is translated as CASSQDPSPLHF.

The chain couples TRBV3-1 (or the pseudogene TRBV3-2) to TRBJ2-7; D is perhaps TRBD1 (8 bases). V lost 5 bases, J lost 6 bases, and 14 bases lay in between. The germline V gene encodes CDR1 LGHDT and CDR2 YNNKEL (reference sequence). This CDR3 comprises 13 residues. The DNA for the CDR3 is TGTGCCAGCAGCGCGACAGGGGAGGGCGAGCAGTACTTC. It yields the protein CASSATGEGEQYF.